Below are 29 T cell receptor beta chains sequenced from a single sample in a study of control samples from healthy donors and cancer patients. TCRdb's table, derived via immunoSEQ multiplex PCR, lists solely in-frame clones and lacks some. The data contain fewer than 30,000 clones, roughly 89% of them singletons. The sequenced sample was PBMCs. The receptors originated from a woman between 40 and 55 years old with lung cancer.

J is TRBJ1-5 and V is TRBV4-1; the D is unclear. With 0 bases removed from V and 6 bases from J, the gap between germline ends came to 6 bases. Germline V gene lookup returns CDR1 MGHRA and CDR2 YSYEKL. This CDR3 comprises 13 residues. CDR3 protein: CASSQDRVQPQHF. In nucleotides, the CDR3 is TGCGCCAGCAGCCAAGATCGGGTTCAGCCCCAGCATTTT.

The chain uses TRBV7-2 and TRBJ1-3; 9 positions agree with TRBD1. CDR3 size: 15 residues. CDR1 and CDR2 (germline): SGHTA, FQGNSA. With V trimmed by 5 bases and J by 4 bases, 6 bases remained unmatched. As DNA, the CDR3 is TGTGCCAGCAGCACCGGGACAGGGAGGGGAAACACCATATATTTT. It specifies CASSTGTGRGNTIYF.

A few counts support this clone. The rearrangement links TRBV28 to TRBJ2-3; TRBD1 might be the D (6 bases). This CDR3 region has 17 residues. Trimming cost V 6 bases and J 1 base, with 20 bases left between them. The germline V gene encodes CDR1 MDHEN and CDR2 SYDVKM. CDR3 nucleotides: TGTGCCAGCAGCTTGGGGGCCGTCGCGGGTGGCACAGATACGCAGTATTTT. Residues: CASSLGAVAGGTDTQYF.

The J gene is TRBJ1-5, the V gene TRBV4-3; D is unresolved. CDR1 and CDR2 (germline): LGHNA, YSLEER. With 6 bases removed from V and 0 bases from J, the gap between germline ends came to 12 bases. This CDR3 comprises 15 residues. The DNA for the CDR3 is TGCGCCAGCAGGATCTTACGGGATAGCAATCAGCCCCAGCATTTT. Translation gives CASRILRDSNQPQHF.

Only one count was recorded for this clone. The chain is built from TRBV5-1 and TRBJ2-3, with 7 bases identical to TRBD1. The CDR3 is 17 residues long. CDR1 is SGHRS and CDR2 is YFSETQ in the germline V gene. V dropped 0 bases and J dropped 7; count of bases not matched to a gene: 14. CDR3 coding DNA: TGCGCCAGCAGCTTGGCTTTACAGGGGAAGGACGGTTATACGCAGTATTTT. Protein product: CASSLALQGKDGYTQYF. Full variable domain (rest looked up from reference TRBV5-1 and TRBJ2-3): KAGVTQTPRYLIKTRGQQVTLSCSPISGHRSVSWYQQTPGQGLQFLFEYFSETQRNKGNFPGRFSGRQFSNSRSEMNVSTLELGDSALYLCASSLALQGKDGYTQYFGPGTRLTVL.

The V and J genes are TRBV7-9 and TRBJ1-2; unclear D gene. V was pared by 2 bases and J by 8 bases, with 12 bases between. The CDR3 runs 13 residues. In germline, CDR1 is SEHNR, CDR2 FQNEAQ (reference sequence). The CDR3: CASSLFRAEGYTF. Here the CDR3 DNA reads TGTGCCAGCAGCTTATTTCGGGCGGAAGGCTACACCTTC.

The genes are TRBV6-4 and TRBJ2-1, with 10 bases lining up with TRBD1. Germline lookup yields CDR1 MRHNA and CDR2 SNTAGT. The CDR3 spans 16 residues. V was pared by 5 bases and J by 7 bases, with 11 bases of the junction left unmatched. Here the CDR3 DNA reads TGTGCCAGCAGTCTCCTCGGGACAGGGGCCAAAAATGAGCAGTTCTTC. It is translated as CASSLLGTGAKNEQFF.

The gene calls are TRBV11-2 and TRBJ2-3; TRBD2 might be the D (7 bases). This CDR3 has 16 amino acids. V shed 1 base and J shed 1 base, with 12 bases lying between them. Germline CDR1 reads SGHAT; CDR2 reads FQNNGV. Written as DNA, the CDR3 is TGTGCCAGCAGCTTAGCCGGCGGGGGCCGCACAGATACGCAGTATTTT. It encodes CASSLAGGGRTDTQYF.

The chain couples TRBV11-3 to TRBJ2-7, with 8 nucleotides matching TRBD1. Trimming cost V 5 bases and J 5 bases; bases outside gene matches: 11. The CDR3 length is 15 residues. CDR1 and CDR2 (germline): SGHNT, YENEEA. CDR3 sequence (DNA): TGTGCCAGCAGCGAACGGCAGGGGGCGATCCACGAGCAGTACTTC. Translation: CASSERQGAIHEQYF.

The V gene is TRBV6-5, the J gene TRBJ2-5; 10 bases are a match to TRBD2. The CDR3 covers 15 residues. CDR1 and CDR2 from the germline V gene are MNHEY and SVGAGI. V was pared by 5 bases and J by 4 bases, with 7 bases of the junction left unmatched. This CDR3 is CASSKRGGQAETQYF. The CDR3 DNA reads TGTGCCAGCAGTAAGCGGGGGGGCCAGGCAGAGACCCAGTACTTC.

Here the CDR3 reads CASSDNGNRQETQYF. The CDR3 region has the DNA TGTGCCAGCAGTGATAACGGGAACAGGCAAGAGACCCAGTACTTC. The rearrangement joins TRBV25-1 to TRBJ2-5, with D perhaps matching TRBD1 or TRBD2 (5 bases each). Germline V gene sequence: CDR1 MGHDK, CDR2 SYGVNS. The V end was cut by 3 bases, the J end by 2 bases, with 13 bases between. This CDR3 contains 15 residues.

In this sample, this clone turned up once. The genes are TRBV20-1 and TRBJ2-5; no reliable D call. The ends were cut back, 3 bases at V and 1 base at J, with 3 bases in the middle. Germline values: CDR1 DFQATT, CDR2 SNEGSKA (reference sequence). The CDR3 consists of 11 residues. The CDR3 coding sequence is TGCAGTGCTAGCCTCCAAGAGACCCAGTACTTC. Amino acids: CSASLQETQYF.

In this sample, this clone turned up a few times. The chain couples TRBV6-2 or TRBV6-3 to TRBJ1-1; D might be TRBD1 (5 bases). V lost 5 bases, J lost 1 base, and 8 bases lay in between. The CDR3 has 13 amino acids. Germline CDR1 reads MNHEY; CDR2 reads SVGEGT. The CDR3 loop reads CASSRGQNTEAFF. The CDR3 bases are TGTGCCAGCAGTCGAGGACAGAACACTGAAGCTTTCTTT.

This chain uses TRBV5-8 with TRBJ1-4; D perhaps matches TRBD1 (6 bases). The V end was cut by 0 bases, the J end by 17 bases, with 17 bases between. CDR3 length: 13 amino acids. Germline lookup yields CDR1 SGHTS and CDR2 YDEGEE. As DNA, the CDR3 is TGTGCCAGCAGCTTGGGGACAGCGATTACGACTTTTTTT. It yields the protein CASSLGTAITTFF.

The V gene is TRBV2, the J gene TRBJ2-3; TRBD2 matches 9 bases. The CDR3 has 17 residues. The germline V gene encodes CDR1 SNHLY and CDR2 FYNNEI. J lost 0 bases, V lost 5 bases, and 9 bases had no gene match. Here the CDR3 DNA reads TGTGCCAGCAGTCTTACGACTAGCGGCGGTAGCACAGATACGCAGTATTTT. It encodes CASSLTTSGGSTDTQYF.

CDR3 nucleotide sequence: TGCGCCAGCAAAAAAGACAGCATGAACACTGAAGCTTTCTTT. It is translated as CASKKDSMNTEAFF. The chain carries TRBV4-3 and TRBJ1-1, with a possible D match to TRBD1 (5 bases). Trimming removed 7 bases at V and 0 bases at J, with 12 bases between. Germline lookup yields CDR1 LGHNA and CDR2 YSLEER. This CDR3 is built from 14 residues.

This clone showed up just once. The genes are TRBV28 and TRBJ1-6; the match to TRBD1 covers 7 bases. V shed 5 bases and J 7 bases; nucleotides not matched to a gene: 8. Germline V gives CDR1 MDHEN, CDR2 SYDVKM. The CDR3 runs 15 residues. The CDR3 protein is CASSPEDRLNSPLHF. For the CDR3, the DNA is TGTGCCAGCAGTCCGGAGGACAGGCTAAATTCACCCCTCCACTTT.

The chain couples TRBV5-5 to TRBJ2-2, with 11 bases that match TRBD2. The CDR3 contains 16 residues. J was trimmed by 1 base and V by 1 base; bases with no gene match: 0. Germline V gene sequence: CDR1 SGHKS, CDR2 YYEKEE (reference sequence). CDR3 in amino acids: CASSLTSGGNTGELFF. CDR3 nucleotides: TGTGCCAGCAGCTTGACTAGCGGGGGGAACACCGGGGAGCTGTTTTTT.

The V call is TRBV19, the J call TRBJ2-7; weak D call: TRBD2 (5 bases). Per germline, CDR1 LNHDA and CDR2 SQIVND (reference sequence). CDR3 length: 11 amino acids. Trimming pared 5 bases from V and 9 bases from J, leaving 11 bases between. CDR3 nucleotides: TGTGCCAGTAGTGTACTAGGTGTGCAGTACTTC. Protein: CASSVLGVQYF.

V and J are TRBV5-4 and TRBJ2-4, with 9 positions matching TRBD1. The germline V gene has CDR1 SGHNT and CDR2 YYREEE (reference sequence). The CDR3 length is 15 residues. V gave up 4 bases and J gave up 6 bases; unmatched junction bases: 8. The CDR3 DNA reads TGTGCCAGCAGCGTCGGACAGGGGATTTCAAACATTCAGTACTTC. Its translation: CASSVGQGISNIQYF.

The rearrangement links TRBV7-9 to TRBJ1-1, with a possible D match to TRBD1 (6 bases). The CDR3 totals 17 residues. Germline V gives CDR1 SEHNR, CDR2 FQNEAQ (reference sequence). Trimming took 5 bases from V and 0 from J, leaving 19 bases between them. Here the CDR3 DNA reads TGTGCCAGCAGCACTTACCTCAGGGGAAGCATGAACACTGAAGCTTTCTTT. This translates into CASSTYLRGSMNTEAFF.

The chain is built from TRBV20-1 and TRBJ2-5; no clear D gene. CDR3 size: 11 residues. Looked up from germline, CDR1 is DFQATT and CDR2 is SNEGSKA (reference sequence). The V end was cut by 8 bases, the J end by 5 bases, with 12 bases between. Here the CDR3 reads CSISDRETQYF. CDR3 nucleotides: TGCAGTATATCGGACCGGGAGACCCAGTACTTC.

This chain links TRBV11-2 with TRBJ1-4, with D maybe TRBD1 (6 bases). Germline V gene data show CDR1 as SGHAT and CDR2 as FQNNGV. This CDR3 spans 14 amino acids. V shed 5 bases and J shed 2 bases, with 9 bases lying between them. CDR3 residues: CASSPQGTNEKLFF. The CDR3 nucleotides read TGTGCCAGCAGCCCCCAGGGGACTAATGAAAAACTGTTTTTT.

The chain recombines TRBV7-2 with TRBJ1-5; D call uncertain. V was pared by 2 bases and J by 0 bases, with 8 bases between. Germline CDR1 and CDR2: SGHTA and FQGNSA. The CDR3 runs 15 residues. This CDR3 is CASSLIWNSNQPQHF. The CDR3 nucleotides read TGTGCCAGCAGCTTAATTTGGAATAGCAATCAGCCCCAGCATTTT.

The chain has TRBV3-1 (or the pseudogene TRBV3-2) and TRBJ2-7; the D gene is possibly TRBD2 (6 bases). The germline CDR1 and CDR2 sequences are LGHDT and YNNKEL (reference sequence). The ends were cut back, 1 base at V and 4 bases at J, with 14 bases in the middle. The CDR3 loop spans 15 amino acids. CDR3 protein: CASSQAGGWGYEQYF. Written as DNA, the CDR3 is TGTGCCAGCAGCCAAGCTGGGGGGTGGGGGTACGAGCAGTACTTC.

This clone was detected only once. CDR3 sequence (DNA): TGTGCCAGCAGAGGAGGGGTCGAGCAGTACTTC. Translated: CASRGGVEQYF. The rearrangement links TRBV2 to TRBJ2-7; possibly TRBD2 for D (6 bases). The CDR3 is 11 amino acids. V gave up 6 bases and J gave up 6 bases, with 9 bases separating them. CDR1 is SNHLY and CDR2 is FYNNEI in the germline V gene.

This clone was observed a handful of times. V and J are TRBV5-8 and TRBJ1-2; D is perhaps TRBD1 (5 bases). Germline CDR1 SGHTS, CDR2 YDEGEE. This CDR3 region has 16 residues. Trimming took 0 bases from V and 4 from J, leaving 16 bases between them. In DNA, the CDR3 is TGTGCCAGCAGCTTGGCCGGCAGGGTAGAGATCTATGGCTACACCTTC. Translating it yields CASSLAGRVEIYGYTF.

The V gene is TRBV23-1, the J gene TRBJ1-3, with D maybe TRBD1 (5 bases). TRBV23-1 is annotated as an ORF whose role is uncertain. The V gene lost 2 bases and the J gene lost 3 bases, with 17 bases spanning the gap. This CDR3 is built from 17 residues. Here the CDR3 DNA reads TGCGCCAGCAGTCAAAGGGCCAGGGAAGGAAATGGAAACACCATATATTTT. Protein sequence: CASSQRAREGNGNTIYF.

The chain carries TRBV5-1 and TRBJ2-1; 7 bases are shared with TRBD2. CDR1 and CDR2 from the germline V gene are SGHRS and YFSETQ. This CDR3 spans 19 amino acids. Losses at the gene ends were 3 bases for V and 0 bases for J; bases not matched to a gene: 15. CDR3 coding DNA: TGCGCCAGCAGCTACCCACGCAGGGACTACCGAAGCTCCTACAATGAGCAGTTCTTC. Its translation is CASSYPRRDYRSSYNEQFF.